The source of this T cell receptor (beta chain) is a study of blood T cells in healthy people across ages. Many counts were recorded for this clonotype. The antigen is unknown. The CDR3 loop spans 14 amino acids. Trimming pared 10 bases from V and 1 base from J, leaving 15 bases between. CDR1 is ENHRY and CDR2 is SYGVKD in the germline V gene. Russia was home to the donors, healthy Caucasian individuals aged about 6 to 90. Together with a sample-barcoded 5' primer, a J-beta primer mix was included in a second PCR lasting about 6 to 11 cycles. TCRdb re-called the 5' RACE reads with MiXCR, one entry per CDR3 protein. Among fewer than 750,000 distinct CDR3 sequences, about 51% were seen once, and the ten largest hold roughly 14%. Study-wide findings and caveats: In long-lived donors, naive CD4+ cell counts and diversity exceeded those of aged donors. Per-million-T-cell TCR beta diversity fell roughly linearly with age. Leaving the PBMCs unsorted stopped any conclusive comparison of naive versus antigen-experienced cells.

The J gene is TRBJ2-3, the V gene TRBV10-3, with D possibly TRBD2 on 5 matching bases. The clonotype originates from a woman aged 80 or over in good health. Sequencing input: blood. The CDR3 here is CATRRAVRTDTQYF. CDR3 nucleotides: TGTGCCACTAGGCGAGCGGTCCGCACAGATACGCAGTATTTT.